Shown below are 5 T cell receptor beta chains from a single sample sequenced in a study of blood T cell repertoires in COVID-19. This table comes from immunoSEQ multiplex PCR, and its TCRdb copy is limited to in-frame clones, with some not included. This table holds under 170,000 clones, 65% to 90% found once. The sequenced sample was peripheral blood. The receptor source for this set is a man in his sixties or seventies with acute or convalescent COVID-19.

The chain couples TRBV2 to TRBJ2-7; D may be TRBD1 (6 bases). The CDR3 consists of 13 residues. V gave up 4 bases and J gave up 6 bases, with 13 bases separating them. Germline V CDR1 and CDR2: SNHLY, FYNNEI. CDR3 DNA: TGTGCCAGCAGTGCCAGACAGGACAGCGAGCAGTACTTC. Protein: CASSARQDSEQYF.

This clone was seen only a few times. CDR3 in amino acids: CASSLDSTQETQYF. The CDR3 DNA sequence: TGTGCCAGCAGCCTGGACTCCACACAAGAGACCCAGTACTTC. This rearrangement joins TRBV7-2 to TRBJ2-5, with D possibly being TRBD2 (5 bases). CDR1 and CDR2 from the germline V gene are SGHTA and FQGNSA. V lost 5 bases to trimming and J lost 2 bases, with 12 bases between them. The length of the CDR3 is 14 residues.

Only a few counts were recorded for this clone. The gene calls are TRBV6-1 and TRBJ1-4, with D unclear. The CDR3 extends over 16 amino acids. From germline, CDR1 is MNHNS and CDR2 SASEGT. With 3 bases removed from V and 1 base from J, the gap between germline ends came to 12 bases. The CDR3 here is CASSDKAAETNEKLFF. The CDR3 region has the DNA TGTGCCAGCAGTGACAAGGCGGCCGAAACTAATGAAAAACTGTTTTTT.

This rearrangement joins TRBV7-8 to TRBJ2-1; D ambiguous. Trimming removed 2 bases from V and 7 bases from J, with 9 bases in between. Germline-derived CDR1 and CDR2 are SGHVS and FQNEAQ. This CDR3 spans 13 amino acids. The CDR3 region has the DNA TGTGCCAGCAGCTTATCTACCCGGAATGAGCAGTTCTTC. It translates to CASSLSTRNEQFF.

The chain employs TRBV15 and TRBJ2-1; 10 bases are a match to TRBD1. V gave up 4 bases and J gave up 8 bases; unmatched junction bases: 8. Germline V gene sequence: CDR1 LNHNV, CDR2 YYDKDF (reference sequence). This CDR3 has 15 amino acids. The CDR3 sequence: CATSTRDRGSDEQFF. The CDR3 DNA sequence: TGTGCCACCAGCACCCGGGACAGGGGTTCCGATGAGCAGTTCTTC.